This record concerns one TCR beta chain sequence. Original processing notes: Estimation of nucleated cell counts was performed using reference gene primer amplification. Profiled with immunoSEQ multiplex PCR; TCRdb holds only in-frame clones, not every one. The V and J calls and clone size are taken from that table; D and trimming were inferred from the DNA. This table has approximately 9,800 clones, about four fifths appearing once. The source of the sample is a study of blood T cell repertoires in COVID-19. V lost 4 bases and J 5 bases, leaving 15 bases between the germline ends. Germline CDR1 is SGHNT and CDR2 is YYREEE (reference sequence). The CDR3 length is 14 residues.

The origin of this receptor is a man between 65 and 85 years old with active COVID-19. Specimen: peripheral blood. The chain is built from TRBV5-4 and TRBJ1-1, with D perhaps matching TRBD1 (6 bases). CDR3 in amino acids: CASSPTGLVTEAFF. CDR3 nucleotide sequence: TGTGCCAGCAGCCCAACAGGGCTTGTGACTGAAGCTTTCTTT.